This is a list of T cell receptor beta chains from one sample in a study of cytomegalovirus exposure and HLA in healthy donors. TCRdb keeps only in-frame clones here, not all; method: immunoSEQ multiplex PCR. The sample records some 52,000 clones, approximately 70% being singletons. The specimen was PBMCs. The receptors come from a man aged 18 to 35 in good health and CMV-seronegative. The CDR3 runs from the conserved cysteine through the conserved F or W. D genes are given only for firm matches. Size values are once, few and many counts, or a class for expanded clones, and some rows have none.

v_call,d_call,j_call,clone_size,cdr3_nt,cdr3_aa
TRBV27,-,TRBJ2-7,once,TGTGCCAGCAGTTTATCTCGGGATACCTACGAGCAGTACTTC,CASSLSRDTYEQYF
TRBV7-9,TRBD1,TRBJ1-1,few,TGTGCCAGCAGCTGGGACAGGGGCACTGAAGCTTTCTTT,CASSWDRGTEAFF
TRBV27,-,TRBJ1-5,once,TGTGCCAGCAGTTTCGGGGGGAAGAATCAGCCCCAGCATTTT,CASSFGGKNQPQHF
TRBV25-1,-,TRBJ2-2,-,TGTGCCAGCAGGATGGGCTCGGACACCGGGGAGCTGTTTTTT,CASRMGSDTGELFF
TRBV28,-,TRBJ2-7,-,TGTGCCAGCAGTTCCCCGACAGAAGCCCTACCCCCCTACGAGCAGTACTTC,CASSSPTEALPPYEQYF
TRBV29-1,-,TRBJ2-3,-,TGCAGCGTAGCTACAGGGCCAGATACGCAGTATTTT,CSVATGPDTQYF
TRBV29-1,TRBD2,TRBJ2-7,-,TGCAGCGTCCTGACTAGCGAGGCGTACGAGCAGTACTTC,CSVLTSEAYEQYF
TRBV11-2,TRBD1,TRBJ2-7,once,TGTGCCAGCACAATGTACCGGGACAGCTCCTACGAGCAGTACTTC,CASTMYRDSSYEQYF
TRBV5-1,TRBD1,TRBJ1-1,few,TGCGCCAGCAGCCCCGGACAGGGCGGGGGTAGCACTGAAGCTTTCTTT,CASSPGQGGGSTEAFF
TRBV6-5,-,TRBJ1-2,-,TGTGCCAGCAGTGAGAGCCGGGGGGACTACACCTTC,CASSESRGDYTF
TRBV7-9,-,TRBJ2-7,-,TGTGCCAGCAGCTTAGAGGGAACCAGGGTTGGCGAGCAGTACTTC,CASSLEGTRVGEQYF
TRBV19,TRBD1,TRBJ1-5,-,TGTGCCAGTACTTCAGGGGGCGGGGGTGGAAATCAGCCCCAGCATTTT,CASTSGGGGGNQPQHF
TRBV5-1,-,TRBJ1-1,few,TGCGCCAGCAGCCTGAAAAGCGGGAACACTGAAGCTTTCTTT,CASSLKSGNTEAFF
TRBV29-1,-,TRBJ1-5,-,TGCAGCGTTGGAAACTCCTTGGTTAGTCCCCAGCATTTT,CSVGNSLVSPQHF
TRBV7-8,-,TRBJ2-4,-,TGTGCCAGCAGCTTAGCGGGACTAGCCAAAAACATTCAGTACTTC,CASSLAGLAKNIQYF
TRBV5-1,TRBD1,TRBJ1-6,-,TGCGCCAGCAGCTCGGGACAGGATAATTCACCCCTCCACTTT,CASSSGQDNSPLHF